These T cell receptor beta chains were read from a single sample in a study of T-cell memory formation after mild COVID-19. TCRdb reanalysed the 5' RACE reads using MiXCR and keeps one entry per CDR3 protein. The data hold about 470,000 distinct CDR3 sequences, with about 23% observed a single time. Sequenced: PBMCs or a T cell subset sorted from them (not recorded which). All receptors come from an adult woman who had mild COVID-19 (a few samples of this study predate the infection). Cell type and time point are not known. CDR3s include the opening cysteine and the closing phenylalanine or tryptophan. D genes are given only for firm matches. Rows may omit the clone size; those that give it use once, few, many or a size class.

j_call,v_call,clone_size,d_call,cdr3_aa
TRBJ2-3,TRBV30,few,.,CAWSVRSDTQYF
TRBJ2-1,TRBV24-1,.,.,CATSAGGNVYEQFF
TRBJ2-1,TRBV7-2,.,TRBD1,CASSFDRDRYNDQFF
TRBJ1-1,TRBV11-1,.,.,CASSHRQLFF
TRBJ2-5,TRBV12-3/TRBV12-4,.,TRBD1,CASSGRQGMRETQYF
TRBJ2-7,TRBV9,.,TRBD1,CASSGPTGTGSSYEQNF
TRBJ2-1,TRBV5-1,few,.,CASSSETSVFF
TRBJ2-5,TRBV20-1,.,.,CSAREVRSAQETQYF
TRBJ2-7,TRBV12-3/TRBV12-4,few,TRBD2,CASSSYKRGASYEQYF
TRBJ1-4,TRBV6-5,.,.,CASSYRGDEKLFF
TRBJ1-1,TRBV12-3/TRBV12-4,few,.,CASSLTQGTLEAFF
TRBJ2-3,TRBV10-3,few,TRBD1,CAISRGQGDTQYF
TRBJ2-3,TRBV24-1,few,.,CATSARGRGTDTQYF
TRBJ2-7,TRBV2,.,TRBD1,CASSGQGRVSYEQYF
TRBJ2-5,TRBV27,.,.,CARSDKGETQYF
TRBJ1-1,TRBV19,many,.,CASSPQGNTEAFF
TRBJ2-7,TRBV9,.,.,CASSFSTGTHEQYF
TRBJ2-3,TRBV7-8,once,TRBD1,CASSLEGQGADTQYF
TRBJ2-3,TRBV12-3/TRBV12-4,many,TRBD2,CASSYSGSTDTQYF
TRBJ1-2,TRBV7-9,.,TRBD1,CASSLGDRPYGYTF
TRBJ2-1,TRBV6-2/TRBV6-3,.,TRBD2,CASSFRRTSGRGDEQFF
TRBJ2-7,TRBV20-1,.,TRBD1,CSAAGTGVSFYEQYF